The T cell receptor (beta chain) described here comes from a study of molecular identifiers for immune sequencing clone quantification. Study overall: For replicates, RNA isolated from 20,000 or 100,000 naive CD8 cells was divided into five portions, of which four were sequenced.

The germline V gene has CDR1 MDHEN and CDR2 SYDVKM. The CDR3 sequence is 15 residues long. With respect to this clonotype: Antigen unknown. A junction boundary mismatches the germline segment, possibly from a read error.

Libraries from naive CD8 cells were generated from about 20,000 to 1,000,000 sorted cells (with 10%, 30% or 50% RNA). General study points: Sharing of a barcode by identical TCR molecules could cause highly expanded clone sizes to be underestimated.

Previously described methods and listed TCR primers were employed for the bulk TCR libraries. In TCRdb, the PCR reads were re-called with MiXCR into one record per CDR3 protein. Of over 90,000 distinct CDR3 sequences listed, about a third were seen once; the top ten hold approximately 9.8%. Sequenced: naive CD8+ T cells from blood, with Jurkat cell RNA spiked in. Regarding subset: FACS-sorted CD8+CD4-CCR7+CD45RA+ naive T cells. The sequence came from a human donor in good health. Some libraries in this study had Jurkat cell RNA spiked in. This chain links TRBV28 with TRBJ2-6; D is possibly TRBD1 (5 bases). The CDR3 nucleotides are TGTGCCAGCAGTTCCAGAAGCTCTGGGGCCACCGTCCTGACTTTC. Translating it yields CASSSRSSGATVLTF.